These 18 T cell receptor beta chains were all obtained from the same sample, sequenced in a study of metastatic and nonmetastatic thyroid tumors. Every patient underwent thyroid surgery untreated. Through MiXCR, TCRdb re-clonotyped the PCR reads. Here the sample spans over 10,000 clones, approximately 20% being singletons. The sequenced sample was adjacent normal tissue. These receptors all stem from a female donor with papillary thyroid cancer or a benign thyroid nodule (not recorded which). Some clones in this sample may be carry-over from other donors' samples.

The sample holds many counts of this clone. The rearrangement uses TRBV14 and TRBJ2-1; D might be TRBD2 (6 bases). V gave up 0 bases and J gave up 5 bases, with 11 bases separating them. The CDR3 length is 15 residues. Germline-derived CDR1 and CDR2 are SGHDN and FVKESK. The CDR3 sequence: CASSQEVLAHNEQFF. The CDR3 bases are TGTGCCAGCAGCCAAGAAGTCCTAGCGCACAATGAGCAGTTCTTC.

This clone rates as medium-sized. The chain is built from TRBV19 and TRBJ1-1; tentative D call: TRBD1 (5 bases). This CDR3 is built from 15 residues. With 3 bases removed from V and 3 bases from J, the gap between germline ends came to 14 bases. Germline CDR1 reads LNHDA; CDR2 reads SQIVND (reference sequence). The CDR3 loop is CASSIDGDRYTEAFF. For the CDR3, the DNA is TGTGCCAGTAGTATTGATGGAGACAGATACACTGAAGCTTTCTTT. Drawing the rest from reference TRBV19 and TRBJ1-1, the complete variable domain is DGGITQSPKYLFRKEGQNVTLSCEQNLNHDAMYWYRQDPGQGLRLIYYSQIVNDFQKGDIAEGYSVSREKKESFPLTVTSAQKNPTAFYLCASSIDGDRYTEAFFGQGTRLTVV.

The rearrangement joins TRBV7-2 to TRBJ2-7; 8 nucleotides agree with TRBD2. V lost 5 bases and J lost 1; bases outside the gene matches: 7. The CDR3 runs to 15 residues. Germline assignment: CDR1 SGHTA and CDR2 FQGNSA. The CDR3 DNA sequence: TGTGCCAGCAGCCTTAGCGGGATCGGGTCCTACGAGCAGTACTTC. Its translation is CASSLSGIGSYEQYF. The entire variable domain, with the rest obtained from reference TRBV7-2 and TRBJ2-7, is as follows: GAGVSQSPSNKVTEKGKDVELRCDPISGHTALYWYRQSLGQGLEFLIYFQGNSAPDKSGLPSDRFSAERTGGSVSTLTIQRTQQEDSAVYLCASSLSGIGSYEQYFGPGTRLTVT.

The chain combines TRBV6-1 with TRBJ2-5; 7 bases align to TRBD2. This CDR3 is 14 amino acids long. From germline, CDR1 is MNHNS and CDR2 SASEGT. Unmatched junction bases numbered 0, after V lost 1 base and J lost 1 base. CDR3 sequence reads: CASSEGGGQETQYF. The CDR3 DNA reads TGTGCCAGCAGTGAAGGGGGGGGCCAAGAGACCCAGTACTTC.

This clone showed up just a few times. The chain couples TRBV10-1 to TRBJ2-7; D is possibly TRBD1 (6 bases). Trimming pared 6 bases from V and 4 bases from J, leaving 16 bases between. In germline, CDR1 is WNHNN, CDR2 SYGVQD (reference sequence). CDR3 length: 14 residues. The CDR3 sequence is CASRDTGTSYEQYF. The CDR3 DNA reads TGCGCCAGCAGAGATACCGGGACATCATACGAGCAGTACTTC.

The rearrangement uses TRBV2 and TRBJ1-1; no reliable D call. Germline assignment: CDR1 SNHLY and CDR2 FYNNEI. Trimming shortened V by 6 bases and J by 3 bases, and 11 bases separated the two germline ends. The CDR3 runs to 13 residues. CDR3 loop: CASSVELDTEAFF. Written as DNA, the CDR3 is TGTGCCAGCAGCGTAGAGTTGGACACTGAAGCTTTCTTT.

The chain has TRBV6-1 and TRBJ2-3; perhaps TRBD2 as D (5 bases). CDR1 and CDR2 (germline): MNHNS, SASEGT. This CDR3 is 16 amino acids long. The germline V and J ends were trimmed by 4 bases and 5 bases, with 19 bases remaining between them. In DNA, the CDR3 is TGTGCCAGCAGTGTCGTATCGGACTCGGAGGTAGATACGCAGTATTTT. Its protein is CASSVVSDSEVDTQYF.

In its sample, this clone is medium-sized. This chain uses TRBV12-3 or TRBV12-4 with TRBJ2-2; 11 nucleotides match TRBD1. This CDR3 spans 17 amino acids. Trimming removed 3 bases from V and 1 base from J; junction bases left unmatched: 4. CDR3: CASSFPGQGVNTGELFF. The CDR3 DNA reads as TGTGCCAGCAGTTTCCCGGGACAGGGGGTGAACACCGGGGAGCTGTTTTTT.

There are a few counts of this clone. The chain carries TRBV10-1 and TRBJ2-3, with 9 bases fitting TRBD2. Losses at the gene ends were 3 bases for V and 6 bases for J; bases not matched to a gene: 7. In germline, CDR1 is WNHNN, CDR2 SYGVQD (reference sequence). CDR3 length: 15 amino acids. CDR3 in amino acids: CASSEASGAFDTQYF. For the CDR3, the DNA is TGCGCCAGCAGTGAAGCTAGCGGGGCCTTTGATACGCAGTATTTT.

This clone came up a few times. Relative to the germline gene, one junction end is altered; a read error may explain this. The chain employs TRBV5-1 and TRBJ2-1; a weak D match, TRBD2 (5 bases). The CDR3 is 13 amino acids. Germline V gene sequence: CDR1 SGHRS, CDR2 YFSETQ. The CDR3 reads CASSPGIENEQFF. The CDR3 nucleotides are TGTGCCAGCAGCCCCGGGATCGAAAATGAGCAGTTCTTC.

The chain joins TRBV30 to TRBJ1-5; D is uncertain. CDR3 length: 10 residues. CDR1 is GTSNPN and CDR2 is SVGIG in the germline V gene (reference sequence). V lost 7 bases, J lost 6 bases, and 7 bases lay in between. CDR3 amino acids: CAYLSQPQHF. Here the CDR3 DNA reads TGTGCCTATCTGAGTCAGCCCCAGCATTTT.

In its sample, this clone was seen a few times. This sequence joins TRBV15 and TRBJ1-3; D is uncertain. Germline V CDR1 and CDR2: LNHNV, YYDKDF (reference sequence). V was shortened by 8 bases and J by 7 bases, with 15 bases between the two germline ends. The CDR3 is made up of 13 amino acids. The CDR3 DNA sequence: TGTGCCACCTCCGTAGGGCGTGGGAACACCATATATTTT. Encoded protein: CATSVGRGNTIYF.

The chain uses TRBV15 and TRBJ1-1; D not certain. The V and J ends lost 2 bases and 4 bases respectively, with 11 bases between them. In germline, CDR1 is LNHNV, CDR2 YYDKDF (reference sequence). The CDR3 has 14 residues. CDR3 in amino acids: CATSRLGISTEAFF. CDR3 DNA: TGTGCCACCAGCAGACTGGGGATATCCACTGAAGCTTTCTTT.

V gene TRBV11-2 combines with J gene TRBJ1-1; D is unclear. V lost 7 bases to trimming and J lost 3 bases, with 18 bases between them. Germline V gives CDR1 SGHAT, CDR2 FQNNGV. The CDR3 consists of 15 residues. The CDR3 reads CASTLVRTADTEAFF. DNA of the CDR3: TGTGCCAGCACCCTAGTAAGGACTGCAGACACTGAAGCTTTCTTT.

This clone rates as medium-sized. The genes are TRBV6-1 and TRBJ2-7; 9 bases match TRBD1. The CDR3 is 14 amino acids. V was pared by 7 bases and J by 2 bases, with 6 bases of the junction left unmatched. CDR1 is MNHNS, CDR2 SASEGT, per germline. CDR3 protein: CASMGQGGPYEQYF. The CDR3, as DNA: TGTGCCAGCATGGGACAGGGTGGCCCCTACGAGCAGTACTTC.

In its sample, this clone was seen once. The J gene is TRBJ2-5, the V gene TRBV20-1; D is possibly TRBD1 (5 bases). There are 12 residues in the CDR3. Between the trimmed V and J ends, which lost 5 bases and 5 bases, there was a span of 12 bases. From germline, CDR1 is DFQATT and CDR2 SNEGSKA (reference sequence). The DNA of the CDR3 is TGCAGTGCTGGGGCGGTATTTGAGACCCAGTACTTC. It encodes CSAGAVFETQYF.

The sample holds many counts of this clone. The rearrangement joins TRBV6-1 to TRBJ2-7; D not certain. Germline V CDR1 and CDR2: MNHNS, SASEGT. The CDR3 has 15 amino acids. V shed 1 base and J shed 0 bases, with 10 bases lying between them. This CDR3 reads CASSEVSGSSYEQYF. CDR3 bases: TGTGCCAGCAGTGAAGTCTCGGGCAGCTCCTACGAGCAGTACTTC.

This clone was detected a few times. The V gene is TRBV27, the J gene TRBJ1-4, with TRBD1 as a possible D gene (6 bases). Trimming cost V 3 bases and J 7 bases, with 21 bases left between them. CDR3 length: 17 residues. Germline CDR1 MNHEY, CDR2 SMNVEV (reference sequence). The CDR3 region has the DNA TGTGCCAGCAGTTTCCGCATGGGGGGGGGCGCGGGTGAAAAACTGTTTTTT. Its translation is CASSFRMGGGAGEKLFF. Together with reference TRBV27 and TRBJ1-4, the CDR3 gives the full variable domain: EAQVTQNPRYLITVTGKKLTVTCSQNMNHEYMSWYRQDPGLGLRQIYYSMNVEVTDKGDVPEGYKVSRKEKRNFPLILESPSPNQTSLYFCASSFRMGGGAGEKLFFGSGTQLSVL.